This T cell receptor beta chain originates from a study of cytomegalovirus exposure and HLA in healthy donors. Researchers ran the PCR with 60 Vbeta and 13 Jbeta primers. Method: immunoSEQ multiplex PCR; TCRdb's copy keeps in-frame clones and lacks some. The sample has approximately 150,000 clones, roughly 90% seen once. Germline CDR1 MNHEY, CDR2 SVGAGI. The CDR3 is 15 amino acids. The V gene lost 6 bases and the J gene lost 0 bases, with 12 bases spanning the gap. This receptor was identified in a woman between 35 and 50 years old in good health and CMV-seronegative. Material: PBMCs. The rearrangement uses TRBV6-5 and TRBJ1-5, with D perhaps TRBD1 (5 bases). The CDR3 nucleotides are TGTGCCAGCAGCCGACAGCGCAATAGCAATCAGCCCCAGCATTTT. Its translation is CASSRQRNSNQPQHF.